This TCR beta chain was sequenced in a study of blood T cell repertoires in COVID-19. Whole-study context: Both acute and convalescent COVID-19 samples were obtained from the United States, Italy and Spain. Sources were T cells, B-cell-depleted T cells, or PBMCs; the material itself was cDNA or gDNA.

Authors' data handling: Scientists estimated how many nucleated cells there were by amplifying reference gene primers. TCRdb's copy holds only in-frame clones and misses some; the assay was immunoSEQ multiplex PCR. The DNA gave D and trimming, while V, J and clone size come from that table. This repertoire shows roughly 87,000 clones, around 84% found once; its top ten account for over 4%. Material: peripheral blood. This TCR derives from a man aged 35 to 55 with acute or convalescent COVID-19.

The CDR3 sequence is CASSLGQGANEQYF. The CDR3 DNA reads TGTGCCAGCAGCTTAGGACAGGGGGCCAACGAGCAGTACTTC. This sequence joins TRBV7-9 and TRBJ2-7; TRBD1 agrees at 10 bases. The CDR3 has 14 amino acids. The germline V gene has CDR1 SEHNR and CDR2 FQNEAQ (reference sequence). V trimming: 1 base; J trimming: 5 bases; junction bases outside the gene matches: 2.